This T cell receptor (beta chain) was recovered during a study of CD8 T cells in ankylosing spondylitis. MiXCR was run by TCRdb on the 5' RACE reads, yielding one entry per CDR3 protein. The table has more than 200,000 distinct CDR3 sequences, about 24% seen once. This clonotype appeared many times. J was trimmed by 4 bases and V by 5 bases; bases with no gene match: 4. This CDR3 is built from 15 residues. The sequencing input was blood, either unsorted or a sorted T cell fraction (not recorded which). The gene calls are TRBV12-3 or TRBV12-4 and TRBJ1-5, with 11 bases aligning to TRBD1. The TCR sequence derives from a male donor with ankylosing spondylitis or in good health (not recorded which). CDR3 DNA: TGTGCCAGCAGTAACCGGGACAGGGGGAATCAGCCCCAGCATTTT. This sequence encodes CASSNRDRGNQPQHF.